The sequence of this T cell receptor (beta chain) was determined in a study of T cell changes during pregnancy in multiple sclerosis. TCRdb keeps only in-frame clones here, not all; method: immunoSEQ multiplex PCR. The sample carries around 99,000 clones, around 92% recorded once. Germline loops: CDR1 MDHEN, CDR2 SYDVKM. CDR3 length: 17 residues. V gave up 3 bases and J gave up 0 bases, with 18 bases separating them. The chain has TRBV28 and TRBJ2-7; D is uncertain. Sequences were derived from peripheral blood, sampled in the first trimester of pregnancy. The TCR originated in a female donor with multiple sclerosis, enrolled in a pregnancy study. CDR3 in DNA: TGTGCCAGCAGTTTTGATTCGGGTGGCCTAAGCTCCTACGAGCAGTACTTC. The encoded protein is CASSFDSGGLSSYEQYF.